This entry lists 24 T cell receptor beta chains sequenced from one sample in a study of blood T cell repertoires in COVID-19. The method was immunoSEQ multiplex PCR; TCRdb's version includes in-frame clones alone and lacks a portion of them. This table holds 200,000 to 250,000 clones, about 80% found once. What was sequenced was PBMCs or T cells enriched from blood (not recorded which). The receptors stem from a man aged 60-69 years who had recovered from COVID-19.

V and J are TRBV3-1 (or the pseudogene TRBV3-2) and TRBJ2-7; no clear D gene. The germline gives CDR1 LGHDT, CDR2 YNNKEL (reference sequence). The CDR3 is made up of 14 amino acids. Deletions cut 4 bases from V and 6 bases from J, with 16 bases between. The CDR3 coding sequence is TGTGCCAGCAGCCCTACCAGGTTCTCTGGCGAGCAGTACTTC. It is translated as CASSPTRFSGEQYF.

The chain carries TRBV19 and TRBJ1-1, with a possible D match to TRBD1 (5 bases). Trimming left V 3 bases short and J 5 bases short, with 16 bases between. Germline CDR1 and CDR2: LNHDA and SQIVND (reference sequence). The CDR3 contains 15 residues. As DNA, the CDR3 is TGTGCCAGTAGTATCTGGACCTGGGGGGAAACTGAAGCTTTCTTT. Translation: CASSIWTWGETEAFF.

The chain employs TRBV4-3 and TRBJ1-3; no definite D call. The V and J ends lost 0 bases and 0 bases respectively, with 12 bases between them. The germline V gene has CDR1 LGHNA and CDR2 YSLEER. The CDR3 has 17 residues. CDR3 residues: CASSQDFGIVSGNTIYF. The CDR3 DNA is TGCGCCAGCAGCCAAGATTTCGGGATTGTCTCTGGAAACACCATATATTTT.

This clone was detected only a few times. The chain carries TRBV6-5 and TRBJ2-3, with D possibly matching TRBD1 (6 bases). V was trimmed by 2 bases and J by 4 bases, leaving 13 bases between them. Germline values: CDR1 MNHEY, CDR2 SVGAGI. This CDR3 is 15 amino acids long. In DNA form, the CDR3 reads TGTGCCAGCAGTTACGAGGGGGTAAGAGCAGATACGCAGTATTTT. Residues: CASSYEGVRADTQYF.

The chain has TRBV5-1 and TRBJ2-6, with 9 bases lining up with TRBD2. V trimming: 1 base; J trimming: 0 bases; junction bases outside the gene matches: 5. The CDR3 is made up of 18 amino acids. CDR1 is SGHRS, CDR2 YFSETQ, per germline. CDR3 residues: CASSLSSGGNSGANVLTF. DNA of the CDR3: TGCGCCAGCAGCTTGAGTAGCGGGGGAAACTCTGGGGCCAACGTCCTGACTTTC.

V gene TRBV6-5 combines with J gene TRBJ2-2; no clear D. V lost 6 bases, J lost 2 bases, and 10 bases lay in between. Germline CDR1 and CDR2: MNHEY and SVGAGI. The CDR3 totals 14 residues. The CDR3 region is CASRLQQNTGELFF. DNA for the CDR3: TGTGCCAGCAGGCTACAGCAAAACACCGGGGAGCTGTTTTTT.

The chain links TRBV30 to TRBJ1-6; 9 positions agree with TRBD1. The V and J ends lost 2 bases and 10 bases, in that order; junction bases with no gene match: 9. Looked up from germline, CDR1 is GTSNPN and CDR2 is SVGIG (reference sequence). This CDR3 has 15 residues. CDR3 region: CAWSPLDRGDSPLHF. The CDR3 DNA is TGTGCCTGGAGTCCCCTGGACAGGGGAGACTCACCCCTCCACTTT.

The gene calls are TRBV20-1 and TRBJ2-7; 11 nucleotides match TRBD2. Germline V CDR1 and CDR2: DFQATT, SNEGSKA (reference sequence). This CDR3 spans 14 amino acids. J gave up 4 bases and V 3 bases, and 5 bases lay outside the gene matches. CDR3 DNA sequence: TGCAGTGCTAGTGTTAGCGGGGGGGCTTACGAGCAGTACTTC. This codes for CSASVSGGAYEQYF.

The chain employs TRBV6-2 or TRBV6-3 and TRBJ2-5, with 11 bases identical to TRBD2. The V segment lost 6 bases and the J segment 4 bases; nucleotides outside the gene matches: 10. The CDR3 runs 16 residues. CDR1 is MNHEY and CDR2 is SVGEGT in the germline V gene. The CDR3, as DNA: TGTGCCAGCAGCGGGACTAGCGGAGTAAGGACAGAGACCCAGTACTTC. Translation: CASSGTSGVRTETQYF.

CDR3 sequence (DNA): TGTGCCATCAGTGAAGGGTCAGGGACTGAAGCTTTCTTT. Residues: CAISEGSGTEAFF. The V gene is TRBV10-3, the J gene TRBJ1-1; possibly TRBD1 for D (5 bases). The ends were cut back, 3 bases at V and 5 bases at J, with 10 bases in the middle. This CDR3 region has 13 residues. The germline V gene encodes CDR1 ENHRY and CDR2 SYGVKD.

This sequence joins TRBV12-5 and TRBJ2-7, with 11 bases fitting TRBD1. Trimming removed 5 bases from V and 3 bases from J; junction bases left unmatched: 6. The CDR3 has 15 amino acids. CDR1 and CDR2 from the germline V gene are LGHNT and FRNRAP. CDR3 nucleotides: TGTGCTAGTGGTGATCCGGGACAGGGGGTCTACGAGCAGTACTTC. Its protein product is CASGDPGQGVYEQYF. The complete variable domain, with remaining parts taken from reference TRBV12-5 and TRBJ2-7, reads DARVTQTPRHKVTEMGQEVTMRCQPILGHNTVFWYRQTMMQGLELLAYFRNRAPLDDSGMPKDRFSAEMPDATLATLKIQPSEPRDSAVYFCASGDPGQGVYEQYFGPGTRLTVT.

V and J are TRBV6-5 and TRBJ2-3; 7 nucleotides agree with TRBD1. CDR1 is MNHEY, CDR2 SVGAGI, per germline. The CDR3 loop spans 13 amino acids. V lost 8 bases and J lost 1; bases outside the gene matches: 3. The CDR3 DNA sequence: TGTGCCAGCTCTAGGGGGCGCACAGATACGCAGTATTTT. Encoded protein: CASSRGRTDTQYF.

The V and J genes are TRBV6-5 and TRBJ2-3, with D possibly TRBD1 on 5 matching bases. The CDR3 has 14 amino acids. The V gene lost 5 bases and the J gene lost 4 bases, with 13 bases spanning the gap. Germline-derived CDR1 and CDR2 are MNHEY and SVGAGI. The CDR3 nucleotides are TGTGCCAGCAGTAAACAGGCGATGGCAGATACGCAGTATTTT. This encodes CASSKQAMADTQYF.

There are a few counts of this clone. The chain carries TRBV19 and TRBJ1-5; 9 positions match TRBD1. The germline gives CDR1 LNHDA, CDR2 SQIVND (reference sequence). CDR3 size: 13 residues. The CDR3 reads CETGGYSNQPQHF. The CDR3 bases are TGTGAGACAGGGGGTTATAGCAATCAGCCCCAGCATTTT.

The chain employs TRBV29-1 and TRBJ1-2; TRBD1 aligns across 8 bases. CDR1 and CDR2 (germline): SQVTM, ANQGSEA. This CDR3 has 12 residues. J gave up 6 bases and V 6 bases, and 6 bases lay outside the gene matches. CDR3 nucleotide sequence: TGCAGCGTCGCGGGACAGGTGGATGGCTACACCTTC. Translated: CSVAGQVDGYTF.

This clone was counted a few times. The rearrangement links TRBV3-1 (or the pseudogene TRBV3-2) to TRBJ2-5; TRBD1 agrees at 12 bases. The CDR3 has 18 residues. The V gene end was trimmed by 0 bases and the J gene end by 5 bases; junction bases not matched to a gene: 10. Germline assignment: CDR1 LGHDT and CDR2 YNNKEL (reference sequence). As DNA, the CDR3 is TGTGCCAGCAGCCAAGATTCGGAGGGACAGGGGGCCGAGGAGACCCAGTACTTC. It yields the protein CASSQDSEGQGAEETQYF.

Note on this clone: Compared with germline, one end of the junction differs, possibly owing to a read error. The chain uses TRBV18 and TRBJ2-1; D is uncertain. Germline V gives CDR1 KGHSH, CDR2 LQKENI. The CDR3 runs to 14 residues. CDR3 amino acids: CATSDTLAYNEQFF. The CDR3 DNA follows: TGTGCCACCTCAGACACCCTCGCCTACAATGAGCAGTTCTTC.

This clone was observed a few times. This chain links TRBV19 with TRBJ1-3; D ambiguous. Trimming removed 3 bases at V and 5 bases at J, with 11 bases between. The CDR3 is 14 amino acids. The germline V gene has CDR1 LNHDA and CDR2 SQIVND (reference sequence). The CDR3 loop reads CASSITGVRNTIYF. CDR3 bases: TGTGCCAGTAGTATTACCGGGGTCAGAAACACCATATATTTT.

This clone came up once. J is TRBJ2-7 and V is TRBV5-6, with 9 bases fitting TRBD1. Trimming cost V 4 bases and J 9 bases; bases outside gene matches: 8. This CDR3 region has 13 residues. The germline CDR1 and CDR2 sequences are SGHDT and YYEEEE. CDR3 region: CASSLPGQGSQYF. The CDR3 coding sequence is TGTGCCAGCAGCCTCCCGGGACAGGGTTCGCAGTACTTC.

The chain is built from TRBV5-8 and TRBJ2-7, with TRBD2 matching over 7 bases. Per germline, CDR1 SGHTS and CDR2 YDEGEE. This CDR3 has 15 amino acids. The V segment lost 6 bases and the J segment 5 bases; nucleotides outside the gene matches: 14. The CDR3 nucleotides are TGTGCCAGCACTAGCGGAGGGAGGGTCCATGACGAGCAGTACTTC. Protein sequence: CASTSGGRVHDEQYF.

The chain couples TRBV6-5 to TRBJ1-1; D possibly corresponds to TRBD1 (5 bases). Trimming cost V 10 bases and J 1 base, with 13 bases left between them. CDR3 length: 13 residues. Germline loops: CDR1 MNHEY, CDR2 SVGAGI. The CDR3 reads CATSLTANTEAFF. The CDR3 coding sequence is TGTGCCACCTCCTTGACAGCGAACACTGAAGCTTTCTTT.

The chain carries TRBV7-2 and TRBJ2-7, with 8 bases fitting TRBD1. V trimming: 5 bases; J trimming: 2 bases; junction bases outside the gene matches: 5. This CDR3 is built from 14 residues. Germline CDR1 reads SGHTA; CDR2 reads FQGNSA. As DNA, the CDR3 is TGTGCCAGCAGCGCTTCAGGGGGCCCCTACGAGCAGTACTTC. Translating it yields CASSASGGPYEQYF.

V usage is TRBV27 and J usage is TRBJ1-6, with D tentatively TRBD1 (6 bases). The CDR3 is 15 amino acids. Germline CDR1 is MNHEY and CDR2 is SMNVEV (reference sequence). Trimming pared 4 bases from V and 9 bases from J, leaving 16 bases between. The CDR3 loop is CASSYGQTLFSPLHF. CDR3 DNA sequence: TGTGCCAGCAGTTATGGACAGACCCTTTTTTCACCCCTCCACTTT.

The chain couples TRBV4-3 to TRBJ2-3; a possible D gene is TRBD2 (6 bases). Per germline, CDR1 LGHNA and CDR2 YSLEER. The CDR3 has 16 amino acids. The V gene lost 3 bases and the J gene lost 6 bases, with 19 bases spanning the gap. Here the CDR3 reads CASSQTTTRDLDTQYF. DNA for the CDR3: TGCGCCAGCAGCCAGACTACGACCCGGGACTTGGATACGCAGTATTTT.